This TCR beta chain was captured by sequencing in a study of regulatory T cells in long-lasting Graves disease. This clonotype has only a few counts. With 10 bases removed from V and 0 bases from J, the gap between germline ends came to 13 bases. Germline V lookup: CDR1 LNHDA, CDR2 SQIVND (reference sequence). This CDR3 spans 13 amino acids. Time point given: newly diagnosed GD, antithyroid drugs for less than 3 months. The TCR library was made from RNA extracted from PBMCs. CDR3-region Arm-PCR and iRepertoire HTBI primers produced the TCR beta libraries. TCRdb analysed the multiplex PCR reads with MiXCR anew, one entry per CDR3 protein. Of about 540,000 distinct CDR3 sequences in the sample, about 13% were seen once. This same sample was also part of a study on T cells in Graves' hyperthyroidism and ophthalmopathy. Per that study: First-round RT-PCR of the TCR CDR3 relied on the HTBI primer set. Ophthalmopathy was told apart from stable hyperthyroidism by a 13 V-J model.

This specimen was peripheral blood mononuclear cells (PBMCs), taken at new diagnosis, from a patient treated with antithyroid drugs. The sequence was collected from a man aged 25-40 years with Graves disease. The gene calls are TRBV19 and TRBJ2-7; possible D gene TRBD2, 5 bases. The CDR3 DNA reads as TGTGCCACCACTGCGGAGGACTCCTACGAGCAGTACTTC. It specifies CATTAEDSYEQYF.